Listed below are T cell receptor beta chains from one sample, sequenced in a study of blood T cell repertoires in COVID-19. Method: immunoSEQ multiplex PCR; TCRdb's copy keeps in-frame clones and lacks some. The sample shows approximately 52,000 clones, over 75% of them seen only once. The sample comprised peripheral blood. The receptors originated from an older man with acute or convalescent COVID-19. Each CDR3 is given with its conserved first and last residue. The D gene is left open where the match is weak. For some rows the clone size is stated as once, few or many, or as a class when expanded; others skip it.

clone size,V gene,D gene,J gene,CDR3 DNA,CDR3 protein
.,TRBV18,TRBD2,TRBJ2-3,TGTGCCAGCTCACCAACTACTAGCGGGGTGAGCACAGATACGCAGTATTTT,CASSPTTSGVSTDTQYF
.,TRBV6-2/TRBV6-3,TRBD1,TRBJ1-2,TGTGCCAGCAGTGCCCTGCAGACAGGGAGTGGCTACACCTTC,CASSALQTGSGYTF
.,TRBV7-9,.,TRBJ1-1,TGTGCCAGCAGCCCTAAGGGACTTAAGTACACTGAAGCTTTCTTT,CASSPKGLKYTEAFF
.,TRBV5-1,TRBD1,TRBJ1-2,TGCGCCAGCATGGCGACAGGGGGCTCGGGCAATGGCTACACCTTC,CASMATGGSGNGYTF
.,TRBV9,.,TRBJ1-4,TGTGCCAGCAGCGTAATCGCAGGGGCGGCCGCTCCCCTTTTT,CASSVIAGAAAPLF
few,TRBV5-4,.,TRBJ2-2,TGTGCCAGCAGTCCCTCCCAGGGGTATGACACCGGGGAGCTGTTTTTT,CASSPSQGYDTGELFF
.,TRBV27,.,TRBJ1-3,TGTGCCAGCAGCCGAAACAGGGCGGCGGGAAACACCATATATTTT,CASSRNRAAGNTIYF
once,TRBV7-3,TRBD1,TRBJ2-1,TGTGCCAGCAGCTTATCTCGGGACAGGGGTGATGAGCAGTTCTTC,CASSLSRDRGDEQFF
.,TRBV5-1,.,TRBJ1-1,TGCGCCAGCGGAGCGAAGGGGTCGGACACTGAAGCTTTCTTT,CASGAKGSDTEAFF
.,TRBV5-1,.,TRBJ2-7,TGCGCCAGCAGCTACAGCCCCTCTTCGACGGGGAGCTCCTACGAGCAGTACTTC,CASSYSPSSTGSSYEQYF
.,TRBV29-1,.,TRBJ1-1,TGCAGCGTTGAACCGCGCCAGGGAAACACTGAAGCTTTCTTT,CSVEPRQGNTEAFF
.,TRBV19,TRBD2,TRBJ2-3,TGTGCCAGTAGTATAGGCGGGAGGGCCAGTCAAGATACGCAGTATTTT,CASSIGGRASQDTQYF
.,TRBV15,.,TRBJ2-7,TGTGCCACCAGCAGAGAAACAGCTTTAGGCTACGAGCAGTACTTC,CATSRETALGYEQYF
.,TRBV5-1,TRBD1,TRBJ2-7,TGCGCCAGCAGTACCGGGACAGGGGCATTCGAGCAGTACTTC,CASSTGTGAFEQYF
.,TRBV5-1,TRBD1,TRBJ2-1,TGCGCCAGCAGCCGGGACAGGTCTACCTACAATGAGCAGTTCTTC,CASSRDRSTYNEQFF
.,TRBV5-4,TRBD1,TRBJ2-1,TGTGCCAGCAGGCCTGACAGGGCCGTTTACAATGAGCAGTTCTTC,CASRPDRAVYNEQFF
.,TRBV5-4,.,TRBJ2-4,TGTGCCAGCACTCCCTCGGATGGGCACATTCAGTACTTC,CASTPSDGHIQYF
.,TRBV13,TRBD1,TRBJ2-7,TGTGCCAGCAGCTTAGAGGCAGGGGGCGCGAGCTCCTACGAGCAGTACTTC,CASSLEAGGASSYEQYF
.,TRBV2,.,TRBJ1-5,TGTGCCAGCAGTGGTAATCCCGAGAGCCAGCCCCAGCATTTT,CASSGNPESQPQHF
once,TRBV11-2,.,TRBJ1-2,TGTGCCAGCAGCTTAGATCTCGGGAACTATGGCTACACCTTC,CASSLDLGNYGYTF
.,TRBV9,.,TRBJ1-1,TGTGCCAGCAGCGCCGCAGGGTCCAAGAACACTGAAGCTTTCTTT,CASSAAGSKNTEAFF
.,TRBV2,TRBD2,TRBJ2-7,TGTGCCAGCAGGGAGCGGGAGGGCCTTCAAGAGCAGTACTTC,CASREREGLQEQYF
.,TRBV7-9,.,TRBJ2-3,TGTGCCAGCAGGCGGGACTCCGTCACAGATACGCAGTATTTT,CASRRDSVTDTQYF
many,TRBV15,TRBD2,TRBJ2-7,TGTGCCACCAGCAGCCCGGGACTAGCGGTCTACGAGCAGTACTTC,CATSSPGLAVYEQYF
large,TRBV15,.,TRBJ2-1,TGTGCCACCTCCGGGACTCCTTCAAATGAGCAGTTCTTC,CATSGTPSNEQFF
.,TRBV11-2,.,TRBJ2-5,TGTGCCAGCAGCTCCCGAGCAGGTACACAAGAGACCCAGTACTTC,CASSSRAGTQETQYF
.,TRBV30,.,TRBJ1-6,TGTGCCTGGAGTGTGGGAGGTGTGCCACCCCTCCACTTT,CAWSVGGVPPLHF
.,TRBV4-2,.,TRBJ2-1,TGTGCCAGCAGCCAAGAAGGGACTAATGAGCAGTTCTTC,CASSQEGTNEQFF
once,TRBV6-5,TRBD2,TRBJ2-1,TGTGCCAGCAGGCGACTAGCGGGGGGGGGTGAGCAGTTCTTC,CASRRLAGGGEQFF
.,TRBV5-1,.,TRBJ2-2,TGCGCCAGCAGCTTTATGGAACGACTTAACGGGGAGCTGTTTTTT,CASSFMERLNGELFF
few,TRBV7-9,TRBD1,TRBJ1-4,TGTGCCAGCAGTAAACTGGACAGGGGTGGTGAAAAACTGTTTTTT,CASSKLDRGGEKLFF
once,TRBV25-1,TRBD1,TRBJ1-1,TGTGCCAGCACAGTCCCAGGGGGTACCGAAGCTTTCTTT,CASTVPGGTEAFF
once,TRBV21-1,.,TRBJ2-7,TGTGCCAGCAGCGTTCGGACTAGCGGGCGACCCCACGAGCAGTACTTC,CASSVRTSGRPHEQYF
.,TRBV28,.,TRBJ1-4,TGTGCCAGCAGCAACCCCCGGGTCTCTAATGAAAAACTGTTTTTT,CASSNPRVSNEKLFF
.,TRBV4-3,TRBD1,TRBJ2-3,TGCGCCAGCAGCCGCCCGGGACAGGGATTTCCAGATACGCAGTATTTT,CASSRPGQGFPDTQYF
.,TRBV29-1,TRBD1,TRBJ1-2,TGCAGCGTTGAACGGGACAGGGCACCTTATGGCTACACCTTC,CSVERDRAPYGYTF
.,TRBV7-6,.,TRBJ1-4,TGTGCCAGCAGCCCAGCAGGACTGGTTAATGAAAAACTGTTTTTT,CASSPAGLVNEKLFF
.,TRBV29-1,.,TRBJ2-5,TGCAGCGTTGAAGAATCAAGCTCGGAGACCCAGTACTTC,CSVEESSSETQYF
.,TRBV5-1,.,TRBJ2-6,TGCGCCAGCAGCTTGGCGGAGACCTCTGGGGCCAACGTCCTGACTTTC,CASSLAETSGANVLTF
.,TRBV5-1,TRBD1,TRBJ1-5,TGCGCCAGCAGCTTGGGACAGGGGTCTCAGCCCCAGCATTTT,CASSLGQGSQPQHF
.,TRBV30,TRBD1,TRBJ2-7,TGTGCCTGGAGTGTATGGGACAGGGTGGCCTACGAGCAGTACTTC,CAWSVWDRVAYEQYF